These 12 T cell receptor beta chains were all obtained from the same sample, sequenced in a study of cytomegalovirus exposure and HLA in healthy donors. TCRdb's copy holds only in-frame clones and misses some; the assay was immunoSEQ multiplex PCR. The table has fewer than 400,000 clones, around 90% seen once; the top ten hold over 0.9%. The sample consisted of PBMCs. The receptors come from a man younger than 40 in good health and CMV-seronegative.

The rearrangement uses TRBV27 and TRBJ1-5; D might be TRBD1 (6 bases). V was pared by 6 bases and J by 5 bases, with 17 bases between. CDR3 size: 15 residues. Germline V gene sequence: CDR1 MNHEY, CDR2 SMNVEV (reference sequence). The CDR3 protein is CASRRWAGAHQPQHF. The CDR3 nucleotides read TGTGCCAGCAGAAGGTGGGCAGGGGCACATCAGCCCCAGCATTTT.

J is TRBJ2-2 and V is TRBV2; perhaps TRBD2 as D (5 bases). The germline V gene encodes CDR1 SNHLY and CDR2 FYNNEI. This CDR3 comprises 14 residues. V lost 2 bases and J lost 4, with 8 bases in between. The CDR3 region is CASSEPEGTGELFF. In DNA, the CDR3 is TGTGCCAGCAGTGAACCCGAGGGCACCGGGGAGCTGTTTTTT.

The genes are TRBV19 and TRBJ2-3, with 13 nucleotides matching TRBD2. After removal of 5 bases from V and 10 bases from J, the junction contained 3 bases not matched to a gene. Germline V gene lookup returns CDR1 LNHDA and CDR2 SQIVND (reference sequence). The CDR3 is made up of 13 amino acids. DNA for the CDR3: TGTGCCAGTAGTGCGACTAGCGGGGGGTCGCAGTATTTT. Its translation: CASSATSGGSQYF.

The chain is built from TRBV4-1 and TRBJ1-4; TRBD1 matches at 7 bases. The CDR3 contains 16 residues. Trimming took 2 bases from V and 5 from J; bases not matched to a gene: 8. The germline gives CDR1 MGHRA, CDR2 YSYEKL. CDR3 in amino acids: CASSQHRGGLNEKLFF. The CDR3 DNA reads as TGCGCCAGCAGCCAACACAGGGGCGGTTTGAATGAAAAACTGTTTTTT.

The V and J genes are TRBV4-3 and TRBJ2-5; TRBD2 agrees at 10 bases. The germline V gene has CDR1 LGHNA and CDR2 YSLEER. J lost 4 bases, V lost 0 bases, and 8 bases had no gene match. This CDR3 contains 17 residues. In nucleotides, the CDR3 is TGCGCCAGCAGCCAAGAGGGTCCAGCGGGGGGGGTAGAGACCCAGTACTTC. Translating gives CASSQEGPAGGVETQYF.

The chain has TRBV13 and TRBJ2-7; 7 bases are shared with TRBD1. There are 15 residues in the CDR3. Germline CDR1 is PRHDT and CDR2 is FYEKMQ (reference sequence). V shed 0 bases, J shed 2 bases, and the junction held 4 bases outside the gene matches. CDR3 in DNA: TGTGCCAGCAGCTTAGGGGACAGGATCACCTACGAGCAGTACTTC. The encoded protein is CASSLGDRITYEQYF.

The chain carries TRBV6-6 and TRBJ2-3; a possible D gene is TRBD2 (5 bases). This CDR3 comprises 14 residues. Germline assignment: CDR1 MNHNY and CDR2 SVGAGI (reference sequence). The germline V and J ends were trimmed by 4 bases and 5 bases, with 13 bases remaining between them. CDR3 loop: CASSSGIGIDTQYF. CDR3 DNA: TGTGCCAGCAGTTCCGGGATTGGCATAGATACGCAGTATTTT.

The V and J genes are TRBV5-6 and TRBJ2-5, with 11 bases fitting TRBD2. Germline CDR1 reads SGHDT; CDR2 reads YYEEEE. CDR3 length equals 16 residues. The trim removed 3 bases at V and 5 bases at J, leaving 9 bases unmatched. CDR3 in amino acids: CASSWSVAGGAETQYF. CDR3 bases: TGTGCCAGCAGCTGGAGCGTAGCGGGGGGGGCGGAGACCCAGTACTTC.

The rearrangement links TRBV4-1 to TRBJ2-1; 11 bases align to TRBD2. The CDR3 totals 16 residues. Germline assignment: CDR1 MGHRA and CDR2 YSYEKL. The V gene end was trimmed by 2 bases and the J gene end by 4 bases; junction bases not matched to a gene: 4. The CDR3 DNA is TGCGCCAGCAGCCAACCCACTAGCGGGGGTTACAATGAGCAGTTCTTC. As protein: CASSQPTSGGYNEQFF.

The chain joins TRBV30 to TRBJ2-3, with D possibly TRBD2 on 5 matching bases. This CDR3 spans 15 amino acids. The V end lost 4 bases, the J end lost 0 bases, and 14 bases lay between the germline ends. Looked up from germline, CDR1 is GTSNPN and CDR2 is SVGIG (reference sequence). The CDR3 DNA is TGTGCCTGGACAGTGTATGGAGGTAGCACAGATACGCAGTATTTT. Protein sequence: CAWTVYGGSTDTQYF.

J is TRBJ1-2 and V is TRBV5-1; weak D call: TRBD1 (6 bases). Germline V gene sequence: CDR1 SGHRS, CDR2 YFSETQ. V lost 4 bases and J lost 2, with 12 bases in between. This CDR3 region has 14 residues. CDR3 amino acids: CASSRQDPNYGYTF. The CDR3 DNA follows: TGCGCCAGCAGCCGACAGGATCCCAACTATGGCTACACCTTC.

The CDR3 DNA reads TGCGCCAGCAGCCAAGGTCAGGGTGACTACGAGCAGTACTTC. Encoded protein: CASSQGQGDYEQYF. The chain has TRBV4-1 and TRBJ2-7, with D maybe TRBD1 (5 bases). Trimming took off 1 base at V and 3 bases at J, with 10 bases between the two ends. CDR1 and CDR2 from the germline V gene are MGHRA and YSYEKL. The CDR3 runs 14 residues.